The sequence of this T cell receptor beta chain was determined in a study of cytomegalovirus exposure and HLA in healthy donors. As concerns this clone: One end of the junction varies from germline; a read error may be responsible.

13 Jbeta primers and 60 Vbeta primers were used for the PCR. The method was immunoSEQ multiplex PCR; TCRdb's version includes in-frame clones alone and lacks a portion of them. Of under 200,000 clones listed, around four fifths are singletons. The CDR3 runs to 15 residues. CDR1 MDHEN and CDR2 SYDVKM come from the germline V gene. The specimen sequenced was PBMCs. The V call is TRBV28, the J call TRBJ1-5; D call uncertain. This sequence originates from a man between 18 and 35 years old in good health and CMV-seronegative. Here the CDR3 DNA reads TGTGCCAGCAGTTTCTTGCGGGGAGCGGGTCAGCTCCAGCATTTT. Translating gives CASSFLRGAGQLQHF.